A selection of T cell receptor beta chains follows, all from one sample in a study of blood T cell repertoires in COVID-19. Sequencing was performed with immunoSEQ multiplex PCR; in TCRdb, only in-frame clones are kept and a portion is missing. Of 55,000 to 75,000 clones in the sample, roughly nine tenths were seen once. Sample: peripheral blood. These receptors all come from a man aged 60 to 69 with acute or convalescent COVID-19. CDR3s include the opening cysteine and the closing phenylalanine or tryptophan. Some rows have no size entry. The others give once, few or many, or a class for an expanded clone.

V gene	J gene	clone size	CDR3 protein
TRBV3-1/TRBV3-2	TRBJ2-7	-	CASSRRSYRGASSYEQYF
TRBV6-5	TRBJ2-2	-	CASREDRRRTGELFF
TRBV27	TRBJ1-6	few	CASTGRGSYNSPLHF
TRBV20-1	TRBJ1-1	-	CSAAVTGGAFF
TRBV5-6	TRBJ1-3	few	CASLGRDSRNTIYF
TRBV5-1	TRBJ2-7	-	CASSFDRRGGEQYF
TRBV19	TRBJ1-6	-	CASGTAFSYNSPLHF
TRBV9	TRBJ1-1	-	CASSVGQATEAFF
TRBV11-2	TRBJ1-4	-	CASSLDQISPTTNEKLFF
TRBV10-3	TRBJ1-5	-	CAISDPGTGGLTSNQPQHF
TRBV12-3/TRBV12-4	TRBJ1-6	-	CASSPDPSAPLHF
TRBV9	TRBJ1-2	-	CASSADRVRDGYTF
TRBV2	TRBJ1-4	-	CASRGVDEKLFF
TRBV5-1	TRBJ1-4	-	CASRLRTGNNEKLFF
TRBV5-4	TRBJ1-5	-	CASSLAGDGQPQHF
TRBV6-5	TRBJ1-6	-	CASSPVRGGNSPLHF
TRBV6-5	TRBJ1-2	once	CASTIGQVNYGYTF
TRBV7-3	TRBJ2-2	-	CASSPALAGGSTGELFF
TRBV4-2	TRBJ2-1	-	CASSPISSNEQFF
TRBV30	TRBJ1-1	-	CAWSRGFEAFF
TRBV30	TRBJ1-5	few	CAWSDSEGQPQHF
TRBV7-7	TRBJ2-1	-	CASSLATGNEQFF
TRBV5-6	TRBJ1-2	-	CASSLEGTGGRGYTF
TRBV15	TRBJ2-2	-	CATSRDQRSGELFF
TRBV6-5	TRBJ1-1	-	CASSYSTRGGDAFF
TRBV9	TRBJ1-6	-	CASSPHSPDSNSPLHF
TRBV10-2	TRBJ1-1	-	CASSEYGGTEAFF
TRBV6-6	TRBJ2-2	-	CASSPFGGTGELFF
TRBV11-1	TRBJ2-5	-	CASSHEVRGTQYF
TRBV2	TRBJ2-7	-	CASWSGEQYF
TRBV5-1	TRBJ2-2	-	CASSLGTGGSGELFF
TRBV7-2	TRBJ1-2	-	CASSFGQGVFYGYTF
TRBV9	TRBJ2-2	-	CASSVLRGGLGTGELFF
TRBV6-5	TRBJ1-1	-	CASSYGGDRNTEAFF
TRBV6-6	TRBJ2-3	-	CASSYGAFTDTQYF
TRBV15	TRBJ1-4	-	CATSSNISLGTGIFEKLFF
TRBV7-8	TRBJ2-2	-	CASSLNTGGTGELFF
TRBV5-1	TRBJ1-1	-	CASSSGQGGWAFF
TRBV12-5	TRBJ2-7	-	CASGLVFGTGEYEQYF
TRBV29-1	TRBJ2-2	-	CSGRQGSGELFF
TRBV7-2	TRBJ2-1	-	CASSLITGSYNEQFF
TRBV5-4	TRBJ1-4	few	CASSQDSKNEKLFF
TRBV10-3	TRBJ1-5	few	CASSGGGNQPQHF
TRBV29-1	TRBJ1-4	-	CSVEKQGSNEKLFF
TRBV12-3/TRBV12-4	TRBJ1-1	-	CASSRTGNTEAFF
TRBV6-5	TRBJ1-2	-	CASTIGSNYGYTF
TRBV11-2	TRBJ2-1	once	CASSSPLGQGPHNEQFF
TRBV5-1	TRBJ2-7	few	CASSLAQQAYEQYF
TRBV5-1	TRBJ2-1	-	CASSLPSGGGDEQFF
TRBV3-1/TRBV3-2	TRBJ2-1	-	CASSILAASYNEQFF
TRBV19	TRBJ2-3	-	CASRSRFRPGGTDTQYF
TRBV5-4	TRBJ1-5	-	CASSLAGSQPQHF
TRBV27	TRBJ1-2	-	CASSGQGYYGYTF
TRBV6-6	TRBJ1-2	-	CASSGSQGRYTF